Listed below are T cell receptor beta chains from one sample, sequenced in a study of blood T cell repertoires in COVID-19. Produced via immunoSEQ multiplex PCR; TCRdb's table is partial and in-frame only. The sample comprises about 250,000 clones, about 82% of which are singletons, and 5% to 6% rests with the top ten. The sample was peripheral blood. These receptors were taken from an elderly woman with COVID-19, enrolled during active disease. The CDR3 runs from the conserved cysteine through the conserved F or W. D genes are given only for firm matches. A clone size is listed for some rows: how often the clone was seen (once, few, many), or a class if it is expanded.

v_gene: TRBV5-1
d_gene: -
abundance: -
j_gene: TRBJ2-3
len: 14
CDR3aa: CASSPGLSTDTQYF
CDR3nt: TGCGCCAGCAGCCCCGGACTAAGCACAGATACGCAGTATTTT

v_gene: TRBV12-3/TRBV12-4
d_gene: -
abundance: -
j_gene: TRBJ1-2
len: 12
CDR3aa: CASFNGGGGYTF
CDR3nt: TGTGCCAGCTTTAACGGCGGGGGTGGCTACACCTTC

v_gene: TRBV6-6
d_gene: TRBD1
abundance: -
j_gene: TRBJ1-1
len: 15
CDR3aa: CASSLRRQGDTEAFF
CDR3nt: TGTGCCAGCAGCCTCCGGCGACAGGGGGACACTGAAGCTTTCTTT

v_gene: TRBV5-5
d_gene: TRBD2
abundance: -
j_gene: TRBJ2-3
len: 17
CDR3aa: CASSPRGLAGPTDTQYF
CDR3nt: TGTGCCAGCAGCCCACGGGGACTAGCGGGGCCCACAGATACGCAGTATTTT

v_gene: TRBV9
d_gene: -
abundance: -
j_gene: TRBJ2-1
len: 15
CDR3aa: CASSERQERWNEQFF
CDR3nt: TGTGCCAGCAGCGAACGACAGGAGCGTTGGAATGAGCAGTTCTTC

v_gene: TRBV30
d_gene: TRBD2
abundance: -
j_gene: TRBJ2-3
len: 19
CDR3aa: CAWSKGASGGPKAGDTQYF
CDR3nt: TGTGCCTGGAGTAAAGGGGCTAGCGGGGGGCCTAAAGCCGGAGATACGCAGTATTTT

v_gene: TRBV5-4
d_gene: -
abundance: once
j_gene: TRBJ1-4
len: 16
CDR3aa: CASSRVPRSANEKLFF
CDR3nt: TGTGCCAGCAGCAGAGTCCCCCGGTCCGCTAATGAAAAACTGTTTTTT

v_gene: TRBV24-1
d_gene: TRBD2
abundance: once
j_gene: TRBJ2-2
len: 16
CDR3aa: CATSDSGGAYTGELFF
CDR3nt: TGTGCCACCAGTGATAGCGGGGGGGCTTACACCGGGGAGCTGTTTTTT

v_gene: TRBV7-2
d_gene: -
abundance: -
j_gene: TRBJ2-3
len: 14
CDR3aa: CASSFNRGTDTQYF
CDR3nt: TGTGCCAGCAGCTTCAACAGGGGCACAGATACGCAGTATTTT

v_gene: TRBV3-1/TRBV3-2
d_gene: TRBD2
abundance: -
j_gene: TRBJ2-7
len: 15
CDR3aa: CASSQGSGGAYEQYF
CDR3nt: TGTGCCAGCAGCCAGGGTAGCGGGGGGGCCTACGAGCAGTACTTC

v_gene: TRBV19
d_gene: TRBD1
abundance: -
j_gene: TRBJ1-5
len: 17
CDR3aa: CASKYVQGVPSGQPQHF
CDR3nt: TGTGCCAGTAAATATGTCCAGGGGGTCCCTTCAGGTCAGCCCCAGCATTTT

v_gene: TRBV6-5
d_gene: TRBD2
abundance: -
j_gene: TRBJ2-5
len: 15
CDR3aa: CASSTLAGGQETQYF
CDR3nt: TGTGCCAGCAGTACCCTAGCGGGGGGCCAAGAGACCCAGTACTTC

v_gene: TRBV19
d_gene: -
abundance: -
j_gene: TRBJ1-1
len: 14
CDR3aa: CASSMWQGITEAFF
CDR3nt: TGTGCCAGTAGTATGTGGCAGGGTATCACTGAAGCTTTCTTT

v_gene: TRBV2
d_gene: TRBD2
abundance: -
j_gene: TRBJ2-2
len: 16
CDR3aa: CASSDNLAGNTGELFF
CDR3nt: TGTGCCAGCAGTGATAACCTAGCGGGAAACACCGGGGAGCTGTTTTTT

v_gene: TRBV18
d_gene: TRBD1
abundance: -
j_gene: TRBJ1-3
len: 16
CDR3aa: CASSPMQGASGNTIYF
CDR3nt: TGTGCCAGCTCACCAATGCAGGGGGCTTCTGGAAACACCATATATTTT

v_gene: TRBV5-6
d_gene: -
abundance: -
j_gene: TRBJ1-4
len: 12
CDR3aa: CASSLLAEKLFF
CDR3nt: TGTGCCAGCAGCTTGCTTGCGGAAAAACTGTTTTTT

v_gene: TRBV19
d_gene: -
abundance: -
j_gene: TRBJ2-5
len: 15
CDR3aa: CASSIAEGSSPTQYF
CDR3nt: TGTGCCAGTAGTATAGCGGAGGGTTCATCCCCGACCCAGTACTTC

v_gene: TRBV5-4
d_gene: TRBD1
abundance: -
j_gene: TRBJ2-2
len: 16
CDR3aa: CASSFFGTGGTGELFF
CDR3nt: TGTGCCAGCAGCTTTTTTGGGACAGGGGGCACCGGGGAGCTGTTTTTT